The T cell receptor beta chain described here comes from a study of Ad26.COV2.S vaccination and SARS-CoV-2 variants. This CDR3 comprises 14 residues. In germline, CDR1 is SGHDT, CDR2 YYEEEE. The ends were cut back, 1 base at V and 2 bases at J, with 7 bases in the middle. Generated by immunoSEQ multiplex PCR, the TCRdb table keeps only in-frame clones and is missing some. The profile covers 350,000 to 450,000 clones, with just over 90% appearing a single time and roughly 3.9% taken by the ten largest. This specimen consisted of peripheral blood, obtained after recovery from COVID-19. V is TRBV5-6 and J is TRBJ1-5; no firm D call. This clonotype originated in a human donor who had recovered from COVID-19. For the CDR3, the DNA is TGTGCCAGCAGCTTGAAATTGGGCAATCAGCCCCAGCATTTT. This translates into CASSLKLGNQPQHF.